Below are 22 T cell receptor beta chains sequenced from a single sample in a study of breast tumors, draining lymph nodes, adjacent tissues. One entry per CDR3 protein, called by TCRdb with MiXCR from the multiplex PCR reads. The table lists about 140,000 distinct CDR3 sequences, 32% of them singletons. Breast cancer patients provided tissue from their axillary draining lymph nodes. The sequenced sample was axillary lymph node tissue. All receptors come from a female donor with breast cancer. Some clones in this sample may be carry-over from other donors' samples.

There are many counts of this clonotype. In nucleotides, the CDR3 is TGTGCCAGCAGTCCGTCGGGTGCACAGGGTAACTATGGCTACACCTTC. The encoded protein is CASSPSGAQGNYGYTF. J is TRBJ1-2 and V is TRBV28; D might be TRBD1 (6 bases). V shed 5 bases and J shed 1 base, with 17 bases lying between them. CDR1 MDHEN and CDR2 SYDVKM come from the germline V gene. The length of the CDR3 is 16 residues.

Concerning this clonotype: As the CDR3 is not closed by the conserved phenylalanine or tryptophan, this likely results from a read error. It is unclear where the CDR3 begins or ends on the DNA, so no DNA is shown, and the CDR3 is as TCRdb lists it. The V gene is TRBV5-4, the J gene TRBJ1-2; the DNA was not used to check the table's D call, TRBD1. CDR1 and CDR2 (germline): SGHNT, YYREEE (reference sequence). The CDR3 extends over 15 residues, inclusive of both ends. The chain's CDR3 is CASSLGVDSPYGCTL.

The chain links TRBV12-3 or TRBV12-4 to TRBJ2-5; D not certain. Trimming cost V 6 bases and J 3 bases, with 11 bases left between them. The CDR3 has 13 amino acids. The CDR3 loop reads CASSCQAEETQYF. For the CDR3, the DNA is TGTGCCAGCAGCTGCCAGGCAGAAGAGACCCAGTACTTC.

Note on this clonotype: It may be a read error: a sequence one base away is much more abundant. No conserved phenylalanine or tryptophan is present at the end of the CDR3, so a read error is the likely explanation. The DNA is omitted, as the CDR3 cannot be located on it reliably, and the CDR3 follows TCRdb's listing. The rearrangement links TRBV9 to TRBJ1-2. The CDR3 totals 13 residues, both ends included. Germline V gives CDR1 SGDLS, CDR2 YYNGEE. CDR3 sequence: CASSHRDGVGFAL.

This clonotype was counted at least ten times. J is TRBJ2-1 and V is TRBV2; 14 bases fit TRBD2. Germline-derived CDR1 and CDR2 are SNHLY and FYNNEI. V trimming: 4 bases; J trimming: 7 bases; junction bases outside the gene matches: 3. CDR3 length equals 15 residues. CDR3 sequence reads: CASSAGTSGGNEQFF. CDR3 nucleotide sequence: TGTGCCAGCAGTGCGGGGACTAGCGGGGGAAATGAGCAGTTCTTC.

This clonotype was counted a few times. Possible read error: a much larger clone is one base away. The V call is TRBV6-5, the J call TRBJ1-2; D remains unclear. The V end lost 6 bases, the J end lost 7 bases, and 12 bases lay between the germline ends. The CDR3 is made up of 12 amino acids. Looked up from germline, CDR1 is MNHEY and CDR2 is SVGAGI. CDR3 bases: TGTGCCAGCAGGCGGGAAGGCGGTGGCTACACCTTC. Translation: CASRREGGGYTF.

About this clonotype itself: The CDR3 carries no conserved terminal phenylalanine or tryptophan, so it likely arises from a read error. J is TRBJ2-1 and V is TRBV14; weak D call: TRBD2 (6 bases). This CDR3 is 16 amino acids long. Germline V gives CDR1 SGHDN, CDR2 FVKESK. The CDR3 nucleotides read TGTGCCGGCAGCCAAGACATATTACGGGGGAACAATGAGCAGTTCCTC. Its protein is CAGSQDILRGNNEQFL.

There are many counts of this clonotype. The CDR3 region is CASSPGEETQYF. In DNA, the CDR3 is TGTGCCAGCTCACCGGGCGAAGAGACCCAGTACTTC. The rearrangement uses TRBV18 and TRBJ2-5; D is unclear. The CDR3 totals 12 residues. Trimming pared 3 bases from V and 3 bases from J, leaving 5 bases between. Germline lookup yields CDR1 KGHSH and CDR2 LQKENI.

Notes on this clonotype: An end of the junction does not agree with germline; a read error may underlie this. The J gene is TRBJ2-5, the V gene TRBV6-6, with D possibly matching TRBD2 (6 bases). CDR1 is MNHNY, CDR2 SVGAGI, per germline (reference sequence). This CDR3 region has 16 residues. The CDR3 loop reads CASSDGLGGGLETQCF. CDR3 coding DNA: TGTGCCAGCAGTGACGGTTTGGGGGGAGGTTTGGAGACCCAGTGCTTC.

J is TRBJ2-7 and V is TRBV15; D gene unclear. V lost 0 bases, J lost 4 bases, and 7 bases lay in between. Germline lookup yields CDR1 LNHNV and CDR2 YYDKDF (reference sequence). The CDR3 is 13 amino acids. The DNA of the CDR3 is TGTGCCACCAGCAGAGATGGGCGGTACGAGCAGTACTTC. This sequence encodes CATSRDGRYEQYF.

This clonotype was counted ten times or more. The chain recombines TRBV12-3 or TRBV12-4 with TRBJ1-2, with D perhaps TRBD1 (5 bases). This CDR3 comprises 14 residues. V was shortened by 3 bases and J by 0 bases, with 8 bases between the two germline ends. DNA of the CDR3: TGTGCCAGCAGTTTTGACAGCTCTAACTATGGCTACACCTTC. The encoded protein is CASSFDSSNYGYTF.

This clonotype was found many times. An end of the junction does not agree with germline; a read error may underlie this. The rearrangement uses TRBV29-1 and TRBJ2-3; D assignment may be TRBD1 or TRBD2 (5 bases each). CDR1 is SQVTM and CDR2 is ANQGSEA in the germline V gene. CDR3 length: 12 amino acids. The CDR3 DNA follows: TGCAGCATTGAGTTGGGACCATTCGCGCAGTATTTT. Translated, it gives CSIELGPFAQYF.

As to this clonotype: Since the CDR3 does not end with the conserved phenylalanine or tryptophan, this likely comes from a read error. This sequence joins TRBV6-5 and TRBJ1-2, with D possibly matching TRBD1 (6 bases). This CDR3 has 16 residues. Trimming shortened V by 8 bases and J by 5 bases, and 24 bases separated the two germline ends. Germline V gene sequence: CDR1 MNHEY, CDR2 SVGAGI. The DNA of the CDR3 is TGTGCCAGCCAAAGTTTATATCCGGGGCAGGGGTATGGCTACACCCTC. This sequence encodes CASQSLYPGQGYGYTL.

In regard to this clonotype: This CDR3 fails to terminate in the conserved phenylalanine or tryptophan, so it likely reflects a read error. The rearrangement links TRBV4-1 to TRBJ2-7; 9 bases are shared with TRBD1. Germline V gives CDR1 MGHRA, CDR2 YSYEKL. The CDR3 has 15 residues. V lost 4 bases and J lost 5; bases outside the gene matches: 9. In nucleotides, the CDR3 is TGCGCCAGCAGCCTACTAGGACAGGGGTTCGACGAGCAGTACTTG. Amino acid sequence: CASSLLGQGFDEQYL.

This clonotype was seen only a few times. The rearrangement links TRBV20-1 to TRBJ1-6; TRBD1 matches at 7 bases. This CDR3 is 16 amino acids long. V was pared by 1 base and J by 10 bases, with 13 bases of the junction left unmatched. The germline V gene encodes CDR1 DFQATT and CDR2 SNEGSKA (reference sequence). The CDR3 region is CSARVSEGAGYSPLHF. The CDR3 bases are TGCAGTGCTAGAGTGTCGGAGGGGGCGGGTTACTCACCCCTCCACTTT.

This clonotype came up many times. The chain is built from TRBV6-5 and TRBJ2-7, with TRBD1 identical over 7 bases. The V segment lost 2 bases and the J segment 1 base; nucleotides outside the gene matches: 2. Germline CDR1 and CDR2: MNHEY and SVGAGI. The CDR3 loop spans 14 amino acids. The CDR3 nucleotides are TGTGCCAGCAGTTACGGGACAGAATCCTACGAGCAGTACTTC. Translated, it gives CASSYGTESYEQYF.

In regard to this clonotype: A much larger clone lies a single base off, so this may be a read error. The chain combines TRBV7-3 with TRBJ2-3; 7 bases are shared with TRBD2. The CDR3 runs to 17 residues. Germline loops: CDR1 SGHTA, CDR2 FQGTGA. The CDR3 sequence is CASSLNPPGGGQDPQYF. CDR3 coding DNA: TGTGCCAGCAGCCTAAACCCCCCTGGGGGGGGTCAAGATCCGCAGTATTTT.

The chain recombines TRBV19 with TRBJ2-3, with TRBD1 identical over 8 bases. This CDR3 has 14 amino acids. Germline V gene data show CDR1 as LNHDA and CDR2 as SQIVND (reference sequence). V shed 4 bases, J shed 9 bases, and the junction held 9 bases outside the gene matches. CDR3 bases: TGTGCCAGTAGTAAACGACAGGGGCCCAGAACGCAGTATTTT. Its protein is CASSKRQGPRTQYF.

The genes are TRBV24-1 and TRBJ2-1; 9 nucleotides match TRBD1. V was pared by 7 bases and J by 3 bases, with 6 bases of the junction left unmatched. CDR3 size: 15 residues. Per germline, CDR1 KGHDR and CDR2 SFDVKD. CDR3 residues: CATRTGQGFYNEQFF. The CDR3 DNA follows: TGTGCCACCAGGACCGGACAGGGGTTCTACAATGAGCAGTTCTTC.

This clonotype was detected many times. This chain uses TRBV30 with TRBJ1-2; D is uncertain. Trimming pared 2 bases from V and 5 bases from J, leaving 6 bases between. CDR3 size: 11 residues. Germline V CDR1 and CDR2: GTSNPN, SVGIG (reference sequence). This chain's CDR3 is CAWSFGYGYTF. The CDR3, as DNA: TGTGCCTGGAGTTTCGGGTATGGCTACACCTTC.

V and J are TRBV19 and TRBJ1-1; D remains ambiguous. CDR1 LNHDA and CDR2 SQIVND come from the germline V gene (reference sequence). The CDR3 spans 11 residues. The V and J ends lost 4 bases and 9 bases respectively, with 9 bases between them. The CDR3 sequence is CASSKQSKAFF. The CDR3 DNA is TGTGCCAGTAGTAAACAGAGTAAAGCTTTCTTT. Based on the CDR3 plus reference TRBV19 and TRBJ1-1, the full variable domain is DGGITQSPKYLFRKEGQNVTLSCEQNLNHDAMYWYRQDPGQGLRLIYYSQIVNDFQKGDIAEGYSVSREKKESFPLTVTSAQKNPTAFYLCASSKQSKAFFGQGTRLTVV.

The J gene is TRBJ1-2, the V gene TRBV6-1; D is unclear. CDR3 length: 15 amino acids. The V and J ends lost 0 bases and 6 bases respectively, with 14 bases between them. CDR1 and CDR2 (germline): MNHNS, SASEGT. The CDR3: CASSEATQIEDGYTF. The CDR3 region has the DNA TGTGCCAGCAGTGAAGCCACTCAGATAGAGGATGGCTACACCTTC.